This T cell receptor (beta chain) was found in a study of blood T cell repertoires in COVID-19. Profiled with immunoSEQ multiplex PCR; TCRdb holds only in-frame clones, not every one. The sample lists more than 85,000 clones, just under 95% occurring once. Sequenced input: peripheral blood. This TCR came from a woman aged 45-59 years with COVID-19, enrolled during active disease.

CDR3 nucleotide sequence: TGTGCCACCAGCAGGGGACAGGGAACCGCCACTGAAGCTTTCTTT. It translates to CATSRGQGTATEAFF. The chain is built from TRBV15 and TRBJ1-1; TRBD1 matches 9 bases. Germline V gene lookup returns CDR1 LNHNV and CDR2 YYDKDF (reference sequence). The V and J ends lost 3 bases and 4 bases, in that order; junction bases with no gene match: 6. This CDR3 region has 15 residues. The whole variable domain, filled in from reference TRBV15 and TRBJ1-1, reads DAMVIQNPRYQVTQFGKPVTLSCSQTLNHNVMYWYQQKSSQAPKLLFHYYDKDFNNEADTPDNFQSRRPNTSFCFLDIRSPGLGDTAMYLCATSRGQGTATEAFFGQGTRLTVV.